Listed below are T cell receptor beta chains from one sample, sequenced in a study of CD8+ T cells in alopecia areata. Sequencing was performed with immunoSEQ multiplex PCR; in TCRdb, only in-frame clones are kept and a portion is missing. This table holds about 150,000 clones, about three fifths found once. Specimen: CD4+ T cells sorted from blood, collected at week 4, from a patient treated with tofacitinib. These receptors all come from a human donor with alopecia areata. Both conserved end residues are part of each CDR3. Size tells how often a clone was seen (once, few, many) or the class of an expanded clone, and some rows leave it out.

V: TRBV12-5; size: -; J: TRBJ2-6; CDR3: CASGWGLRGANVLTF
V: TRBV15; size: -; J: TRBJ1-4; CDR3: CATRDRERVGEKLFF
V: TRBV18; size: -; J: TRBJ2-5; CDR3: CASSPGETQYF
V: TRBV18; size: once; J: TRBJ1-6; CDR3: CASSPRGGGSPLHF
V: TRBV5-6; size: -; J: TRBJ2-1; CDR3: CASSLGPEQFF
V: TRBV5-4; size: -; J: TRBJ2-4; CDR3: CASSLGTENIQYF
V: TRBV5-1; size: -; J: TRBJ2-7; CDR3: CASSLEWSDSYEQYF
V: TRBV7-2; size: -; J: TRBJ2-7; CDR3: CASSATQGVYEQYF
V: TRBV29-1; size: -; J: TRBJ1-2; CDR3: CSVDRSYGYTF
V: TRBV29-1; size: -; J: TRBJ2-7; CDR3: CSVNDGTYEQYF
V: TRBV29-1; size: -; J: TRBJ1-3; CDR3: CSVAPTGSGNTIYF
V: TRBV5-1; size: -; J: TRBJ2-3; CDR3: CASSLQAGGRGDTQYF
V: TRBV2; size: -; J: TRBJ1-5; CDR3: CASSTGGQPQHF
V: TRBV29-1; size: -; J: TRBJ2-3; CDR3: CSVAGTSGTDTQYF
V: TRBV10-3; size: -; J: TRBJ2-1; CDR3: CAISAQGAAYNEQFF
V: TRBV11-2; size: -; J: TRBJ2-7; CDR3: CASSLKNRQYF
V: TRBV7-8; size: once; J: TRBJ2-6; CDR3: CASSPRPPTSSGANVLTF
V: TRBV30; size: few; J: TRBJ1-1; CDR3: CAWSKGRNTEAFF
V: TRBV4-3; size: -; J: TRBJ2-7; CDR3: CASSQGQTTQEQYF
V: TRBV30; size: -; J: TRBJ1-5; CDR3: CAWSVGQGGQPQHF
V: TRBV27; size: -; J: TRBJ2-4; CDR3: CASSSTGWGIQYF
V: TRBV29-1; size: -; J: TRBJ2-3; CDR3: CSVVFPSTDTQYF
V: TRBV5-6; size: -; J: TRBJ2-6; CDR3: CASSFRTGRSGANVLTF
V: TRBV27; size: -; J: TRBJ1-6; CDR3: CASNDRGPNSPLHF
V: TRBV30; size: -; J: TRBJ1-1; CDR3: CAWSVTTGAAFF